These T cell receptor beta chains were read from a single sample in a study of identical twins. TCRdb reanalysed the 5' RACE reads using MiXCR and keeps one entry per CDR3 protein. Of roughly 720,000 distinct CDR3 sequences detected, about 20% appear once; the ten largest clones hold around 14%. The same sample was also used in a study of T cells expressing NK-cell markers.

The sequenced sample consisted of PBMCs. All receptors come from a woman between 18 and 30 years old in good health. Both conserved end residues are part of each CDR3. A D gene is named only where the DNA matches it firmly. The size field is filled for only some rows; it gives once, few, many or a size class.

CDR3	DNA	V	J	D	size
CASSRSHSYEQYF	TGTGCCAGCTCCAGATCTCACAGCTACGAGCAGTACTTC	TRBV18	TRBJ2-7	-	-
CASGRDNEQFF	TGCGCCTCTGGGCGGGACAATGAGCAGTTCTTC	TRBV10-2	TRBJ2-1	-	-
CASSLDGPQGRSYEQYF	TGTGCCAGCAGCTTAGACGGCCCCCAGGGACGTTCCTACGAGCAGTACTTC	TRBV7-9	TRBJ2-7	-	few
CASSQDLGLTEAFF	TGTGCCAGCAGCCAAGATTTGGGACTGACTGAAGCTTTCTTT	TRBV3-1	TRBJ1-1	-	-
CSVSSGTKYTF	TGCAGCGTTTCTTCCGGGACAAAGTACACCTTC	TRBV29-1	TRBJ1-2	-	many
CAAQTSALPDEQFF	TGTGCCGCCCAGACTAGCGCCCTCCCCGATGAGCAGTTCTTC	TRBV3-1	TRBJ2-1	TRBD2	-
CSATGGGGEQFF	TGCAGTGCTACGGGGGGGGGAGGCGAGCAGTTCTTC	TRBV20-1	TRBJ2-1	TRBD2	few
CASSLEGTYEQYF	TGCGCCAGCAGCTTGGAGGGGACCTACGAGCAGTACTTC	TRBV5-1	TRBJ2-7	-	many
CASSLVSGTEAYEQYF	TGCGCCAGCAGCTTGGTGAGCGGGACAGAAGCCTACGAGCAGTACTTC	TRBV5-1	TRBJ2-7	-	-
CASTPLGAGGTGELFF	TGTGCCAGCACCCCTTTGGGAGCGGGAGGAACCGGGGAGCTGTTTTTT	TRBV27	TRBJ2-2	TRBD2	-
CATSTRQGTDTQYF	TGTGCCACCAGCACCAGACAGGGAACAGATACGCAGTATTTT	TRBV15	TRBJ2-3	TRBD1	-
CASSPPGGAYTF	TGCGCCAGCAGCCCACCGGGAGGGGCCTACACCTTC	TRBV5-1	TRBJ1-2	-	-
CASSRYYTDEQFF	TGCGCCAGCAGCCGATACTATACGGATGAGCAGTTCTTC	TRBV4-3	TRBJ2-1	-	few
CSASREDEQFF	TGCAGTGCTAGCCGGGAGGATGAGCAGTTCTTC	TRBV20-1	TRBJ2-1	TRBD2	-
CSASPDNTGELFF	TGCAGTGCTAGCCCAGATAACACCGGGGAGCTGTTTTTT	TRBV20-1	TRBJ2-2	-	few
CASSLVGQAPVGELFF	TGCGCCAGCAGCTTGGTAGGCCAGGCCCCCGTCGGGGAGCTGTTTTTT	TRBV5-1	TRBJ2-2	-	-
CASSPPGLHSNEQFF	TGTGCCAGCAGCCCTCCGGGACTCCACTCCAATGAGCAGTTCTTC	TRBV7-9	TRBJ2-1	-	few
CSARHGNYGYTF	TGCAGTGCTAGACATGGGAACTATGGCTACACCTTC	TRBV20-1	TRBJ1-2	-	-
CASSLKLWETQYF	TGTGCCAGCAGCTTAAAATTGTGGGAGACCCAGTACTTC	TRBV7-2	TRBJ2-5	-	few
CASSTSGMDTQYF	TGCGCCAGCAGTACATCAGGGATGGATACGCAGTATTTT	TRBV5-1	TRBJ2-3	-	few
CASSSAPGAGQFF	TGCGCCAGCAGCTCAGCCCCAGGTGCAGGGCAGTTCTTC	TRBV5-1	TRBJ2-1	-	few
CSAPGTAYNEQFF	TGCAGCGCCCCGGGGACCGCCTACAATGAGCAGTTCTTC	TRBV29-1	TRBJ2-1	-	-
CASRGTSLHEQFF	TGCGCCAGCAGGGGGACTAGCCTCCATGAGCAGTTCTTC	TRBV10-2	TRBJ2-1	TRBD2	few
CASSLVGRGGTDTQYF	TGCGCCAGCAGCTTGGTTGGTAGAGGGGGCACAGATACGCAGTATTTT	TRBV5-1	TRBJ2-3	-	-
CSARGGRPYNEQFF	TGCAGTGCTAGAGGCGGGAGGCCGTACAATGAGCAGTTCTTC	TRBV20-1	TRBJ2-1	TRBD2	few
CASSYYLSYPGYTF	TGTGCCAGCAGTTATTACTTGTCGTACCCGGGCTACACCTTC	TRBV6-5	TRBJ1-2	-	-
CASQDGRVSYEQYF	TGTGCCAGTCAGGACGGGAGGGTGTCCTACGAGCAGTACTTC	TRBV7-9	TRBJ2-7	TRBD2	-
CSGISRTEAFF	TGCAGCGGGATCTCGAGAACTGAAGCTTTCTTT	TRBV29-1	TRBJ1-1	-	few